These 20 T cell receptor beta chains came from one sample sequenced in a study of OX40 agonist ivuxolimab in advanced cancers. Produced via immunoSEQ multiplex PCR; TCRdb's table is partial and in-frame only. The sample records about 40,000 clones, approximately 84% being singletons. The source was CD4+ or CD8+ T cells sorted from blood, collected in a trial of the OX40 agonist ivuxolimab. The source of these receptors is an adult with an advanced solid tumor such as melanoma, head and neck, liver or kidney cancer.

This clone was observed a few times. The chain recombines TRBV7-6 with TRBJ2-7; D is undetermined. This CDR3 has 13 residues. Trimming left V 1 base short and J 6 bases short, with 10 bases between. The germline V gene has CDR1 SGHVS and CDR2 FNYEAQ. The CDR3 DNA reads TGTGCCAGCAGCTTAGGATCGGGTGGCGAGCAGTACTTC. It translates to CASSLGSGGEQYF.

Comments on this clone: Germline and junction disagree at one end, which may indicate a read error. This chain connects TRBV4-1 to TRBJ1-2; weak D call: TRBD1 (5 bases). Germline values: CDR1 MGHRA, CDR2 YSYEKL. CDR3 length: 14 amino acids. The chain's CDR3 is CASSQAGGTHGYTF. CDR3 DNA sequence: TGTGCCAGCAGCCAAGCCGGGGGGACTCATGGCTACACCTTC.

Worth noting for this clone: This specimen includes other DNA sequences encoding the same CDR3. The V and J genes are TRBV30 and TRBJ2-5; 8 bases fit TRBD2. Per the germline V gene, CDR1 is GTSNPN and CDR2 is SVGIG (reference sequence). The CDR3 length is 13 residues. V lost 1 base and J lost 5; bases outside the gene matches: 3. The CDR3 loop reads CAWSGPSGETQYF. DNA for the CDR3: TGTGCCTGGAGTGGTCCTAGCGGGGAGACCCAGTACTTC. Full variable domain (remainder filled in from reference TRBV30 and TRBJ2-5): SQTIHQWPATLVQPVGSPLSLECTVEGTSNPNLYWYRQAAGRGLQLLFYSVGIGQISSEVPQNLSASRPQDRQFILSSKKLLLSDSGFYLCAWSGPSGETQYFGPGTRLLVL.

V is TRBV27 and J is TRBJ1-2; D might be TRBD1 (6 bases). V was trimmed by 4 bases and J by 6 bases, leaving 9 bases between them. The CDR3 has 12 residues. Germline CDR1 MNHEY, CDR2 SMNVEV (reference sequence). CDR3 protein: CASSSRGDGYTF. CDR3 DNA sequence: TGTGCCAGCAGTTCCAGGGGAGATGGCTACACCTTC.

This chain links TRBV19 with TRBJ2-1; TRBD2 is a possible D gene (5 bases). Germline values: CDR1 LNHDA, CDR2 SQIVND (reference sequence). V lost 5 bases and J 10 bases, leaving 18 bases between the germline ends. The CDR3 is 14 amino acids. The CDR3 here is CASSLSSFLGEQFF. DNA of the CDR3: TGTGCCAGTAGTCTCTCTAGCTTCCTGGGGGAGCAGTTCTTC.

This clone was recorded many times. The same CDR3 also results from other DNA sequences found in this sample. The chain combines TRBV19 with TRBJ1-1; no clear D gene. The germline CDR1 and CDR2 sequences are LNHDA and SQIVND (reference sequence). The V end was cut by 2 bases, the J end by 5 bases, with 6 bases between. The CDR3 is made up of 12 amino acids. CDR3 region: CASSIPRTEAFF. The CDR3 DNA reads TGTGCCAGTAGTATACCGCGAACTGAAGCTTTCTTT.

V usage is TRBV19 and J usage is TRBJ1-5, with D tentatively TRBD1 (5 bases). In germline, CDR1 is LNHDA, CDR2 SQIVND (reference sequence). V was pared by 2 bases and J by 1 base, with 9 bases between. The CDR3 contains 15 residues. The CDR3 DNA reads TGTGCCAGTAGTATATGGGGGGTGAGCAATCAGCCCCAGCATTTT. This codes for CASSIWGVSNQPQHF.

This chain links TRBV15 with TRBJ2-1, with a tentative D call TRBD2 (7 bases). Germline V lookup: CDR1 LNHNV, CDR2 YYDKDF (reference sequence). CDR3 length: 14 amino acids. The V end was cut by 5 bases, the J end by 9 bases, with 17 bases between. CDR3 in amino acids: CATSPLGGQGEQFF. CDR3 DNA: TGTGCCACCAGCCCGCTGGGGGGGCAAGGTGAGCAGTTCTTC. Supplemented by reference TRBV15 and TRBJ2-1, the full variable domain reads DAMVIQNPRYQVTQFGKPVTLSCSQTLNHNVMYWYQQKSSQAPKLLFHYYDKDFNNEADTPDNFQSRRPNTSFCFLDIRSPGLGDTAMYLCATSPLGGQGEQFFGPGTRLTVL.

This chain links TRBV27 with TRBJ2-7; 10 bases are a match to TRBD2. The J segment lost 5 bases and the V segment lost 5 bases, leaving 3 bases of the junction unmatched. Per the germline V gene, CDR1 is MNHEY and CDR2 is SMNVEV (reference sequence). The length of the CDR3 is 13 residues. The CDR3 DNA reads TGTGCCAGCAGTAAACTAGCGGGGCACGAGCAGTACGTC. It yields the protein CASSKLAGHEQYV.

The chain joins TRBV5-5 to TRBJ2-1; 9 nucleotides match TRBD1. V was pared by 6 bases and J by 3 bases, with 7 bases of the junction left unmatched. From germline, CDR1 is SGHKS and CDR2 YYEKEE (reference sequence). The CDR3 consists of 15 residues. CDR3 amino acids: CASNDRGEGYNEQFF. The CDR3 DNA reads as TGTGCCAGCAACGACAGGGGGGAGGGCTACAATGAGCAGTTCTTC.

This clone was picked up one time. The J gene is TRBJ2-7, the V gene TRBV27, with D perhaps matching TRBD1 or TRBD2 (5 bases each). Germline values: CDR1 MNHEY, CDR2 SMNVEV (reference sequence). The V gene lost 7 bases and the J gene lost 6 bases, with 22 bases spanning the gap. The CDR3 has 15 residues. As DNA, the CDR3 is TGTGCCAGCACCACCGGGGCGGGCCCCCGATCCGAGCAGTACTTC. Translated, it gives CASTTGAGPRSEQYF.

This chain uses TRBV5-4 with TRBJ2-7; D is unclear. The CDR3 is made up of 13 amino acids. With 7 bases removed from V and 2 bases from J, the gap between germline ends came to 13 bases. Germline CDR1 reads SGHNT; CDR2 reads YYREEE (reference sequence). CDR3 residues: CASQEGPPYEQYF. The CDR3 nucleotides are TGTGCCAGCCAAGAAGGGCCTCCCTACGAGCAGTACTTC.

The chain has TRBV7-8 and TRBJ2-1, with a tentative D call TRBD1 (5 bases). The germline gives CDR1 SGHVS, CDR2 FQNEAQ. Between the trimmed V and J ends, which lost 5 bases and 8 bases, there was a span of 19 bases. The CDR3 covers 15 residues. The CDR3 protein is CASSQAGFRSDEQFF. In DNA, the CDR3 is TGTGCCAGCAGCCAGGCAGGGTTTAGATCCGATGAGCAGTTCTTC.

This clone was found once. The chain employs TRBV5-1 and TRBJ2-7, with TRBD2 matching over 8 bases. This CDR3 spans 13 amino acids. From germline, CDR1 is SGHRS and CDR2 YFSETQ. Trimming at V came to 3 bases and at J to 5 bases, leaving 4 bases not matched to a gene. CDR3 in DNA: TGCGCCAGCAGCTGGCCAGCGGGAGACGAGCAGTACTTC. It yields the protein CASSWPAGDEQYF. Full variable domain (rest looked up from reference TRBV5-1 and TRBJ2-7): KAGVTQTPRYLIKTRGQQVTLSCSPISGHRSVSWYQQTPGQGLQFLFEYFSETQRNKGNFPGRFSGRQFSNSRSEMNVSTLELGDSALYLCASSWPAGDEQYFGPGTRLTVT.

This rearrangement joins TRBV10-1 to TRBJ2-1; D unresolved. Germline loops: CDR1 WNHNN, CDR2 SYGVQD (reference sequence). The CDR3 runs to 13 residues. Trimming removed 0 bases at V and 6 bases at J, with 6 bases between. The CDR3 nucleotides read TGCGCCAGCAGTGAGTCTAGTAGCAATGAGCAGTTCTTC. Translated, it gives CASSESSSNEQFF.

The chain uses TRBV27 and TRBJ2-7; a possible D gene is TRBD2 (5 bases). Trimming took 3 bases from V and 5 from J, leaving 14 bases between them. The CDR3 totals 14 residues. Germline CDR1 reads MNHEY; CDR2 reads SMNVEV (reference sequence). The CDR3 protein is CASSFNGVANEQYF. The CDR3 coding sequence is TGTGCCAGCAGTTTCAACGGGGTGGCCAACGAGCAGTACTTC.

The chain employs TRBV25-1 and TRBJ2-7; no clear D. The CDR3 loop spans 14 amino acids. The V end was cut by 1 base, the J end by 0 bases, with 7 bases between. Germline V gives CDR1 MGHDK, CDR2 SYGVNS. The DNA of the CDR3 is TGTGCCAGCAGTGAATGGACGAGCTCCTACGAGCAGTACTTC. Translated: CASSEWTSSYEQYF.

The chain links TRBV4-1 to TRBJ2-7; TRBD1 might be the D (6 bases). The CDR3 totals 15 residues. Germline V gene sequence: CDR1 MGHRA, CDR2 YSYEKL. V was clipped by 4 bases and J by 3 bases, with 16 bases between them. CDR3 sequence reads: CASSRSTGWSYEQYF. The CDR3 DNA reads TGCGCCAGCAGCCGAAGTACAGGGTGGAGCTACGAGCAGTACTTC.

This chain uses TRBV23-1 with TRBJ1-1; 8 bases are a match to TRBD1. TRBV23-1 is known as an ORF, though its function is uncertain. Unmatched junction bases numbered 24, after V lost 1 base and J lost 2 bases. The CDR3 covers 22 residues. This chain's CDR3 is CASSQLDSRTGNVGQVNTEAFF. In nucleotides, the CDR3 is TGCGCCAGCAGTCAATTGGACAGCCGGACAGGGAATGTGGGGCAGGTTAACACTGAAGCTTTCTTT.

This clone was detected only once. CDR3 in amino acids: CASSSLAGGLNEQFF. In DNA, the CDR3 is TGTGCCAGCAGCTCCTTAGCGGGGGGGTTAAATGAGCAGTTCTTC. The rearrangement joins TRBV7-6 to TRBJ2-1; 11 bases are shared with TRBD2. The V segment lost 4 bases and the J segment 7 bases; nucleotides outside the gene matches: 6. Germline CDR1 SGHVS, CDR2 FNYEAQ. The CDR3 extends over 15 amino acids.